A selection of T cell receptor beta chains follows, all from one sample in a study of long-term antiretroviral therapy in people with HIV. The method was immunoSEQ multiplex PCR; TCRdb's version includes in-frame clones alone and lacks a portion of them. Here the sample spans tens of thousands of clones, over 75% being singletons. The sequencing used unsorted PBMCs, collected about 5 years after starting antiretroviral therapy. Receptors originate from a man aged 40-49 years with HIV. The CDR3 runs from the conserved cysteine through the conserved F or W. The D gene is left open where the match is weak. Not all rows give a size; the values are once, few, many and, for expanded clones, a class.

j_call	clone_size	v_call	d_call	cdr3_nt	cdr3_aa
TRBJ1-2	once	TRBV19	TRBD1	TGTGCCAGTAGGGACATCGGGACAGGGTTGTATGGCTACACCTTC	CASRDIGTGLYGYTF
TRBJ1-3	-	TRBV2	TRBD1	TGTGCCAGCAGCGAAAGGGACAGGAAGGCACTCTCTGGAAACACCATATATTTT	CASSERDRKALSGNTIYF
TRBJ1-2	-	TRBV7-9	TRBD1	TGTGCCAGCAGCCTTCCTTGGACAGGGATGGTCGACTATGGCTACACCTTC	CASSLPWTGMVDYGYTF
TRBJ1-1	-	TRBV19	TRBD1	TGTGCCAGTAGTATTCGGACAGGGAACACTGAAGCTTTCTTT	CASSIRTGNTEAFF
TRBJ2-1	-	TRBV28	TRBD1	TGTGCCAGCAGTACTGGGACAGGGTACGACAATGAGCAGTTCTTC	CASSTGTGYDNEQFF
TRBJ2-7	few	TRBV25-1	-	TGTGCCAGCAGGAAGGGAAGCTACGAGCAGTACTTC	CASRKGSYEQYF
TRBJ2-6	-	TRBV5-4	TRBD1	TGTGCCAGCAGCAGCCCGGGACAGGGGGCTGGGGCCAACGTCCTGACTTTC	CASSSPGQGAGANVLTF
TRBJ1-3	-	TRBV5-8	-	TGTGCCAGCAGCCGTTCGGTTGCTGGAAACACCATATATTTT	CASSRSVAGNTIYF
TRBJ2-7	-	TRBV28	-	TGTGCCAGCAGTTTATTTGGAGGGAGTCTAGAGCAGTACTTC	CASSLFGGSLEQYF
TRBJ2-3	-	TRBV5-6	TRBD2	TGTGCCAGCAGCCTAGGACTAGCCCATCCCCCACAGTATTTT	CASSLGLAHPPQYF
TRBJ2-7	-	TRBV7-9	-	TGTGCCAGCAGCCAGGTAGCCTCCTACGAGCAGTACTTC	CASSQVASYEQYF
TRBJ1-2	-	TRBV10-3	-	TGTGCCATCAGTGAGTTGGCACTCTATGGCTACACCTTC	CAISELALYGYTF
TRBJ2-1	-	TRBV19	-	TGTGCCAGTATCCCGTACGGGGGCAATGAGCAGTTCTTC	CASIPYGGNEQFF
TRBJ2-5	-	TRBV11-2	-	TGTGCCAGCAGCTTATACGGACCTGGAGAGACCCAGTACTTC	CASSLYGPGETQYF
TRBJ1-6	-	TRBV12-5	-	TGTGCTAGTGGGTCGGACGGGGGAAATTCACCCCTCCACTTT	CASGSDGGNSPLHF
TRBJ1-1	once	TRBV4-2	-	TGTGCCAGCAGCCAAGGTCTCCTCTTGAACACTGAAGCTTTCTTT	CASSQGLLLNTEAFF
TRBJ2-5	-	TRBV12-5	-	TGTGCTAGTGGTTACCAGGGAGGTCGGCAAGAGACCCAGTACTTC	CASGYQGGRQETQYF
TRBJ2-7	few	TRBV21-1	-	TGTGCCAGCAGCATTTCCCACGAGCAGTACTTC	CASSISHEQYF
TRBJ2-2	-	TRBV10-1	TRBD2	TGCGCCAGCAGCAGCGGGACTAGTCTCTCCGGGGAGCTGTTTTTT	CASSSGTSLSGELFF
TRBJ2-2	-	TRBV11-3	-	TGTGCCAGCAGCTCTGGGGCGATCGGGGAGCTGTTTTTT	CASSSGAIGELFF
TRBJ2-2	once	TRBV7-9	-	TGTGCCAGCAGCTCCTCTGGGCGGAGGGAGCTGTTTTTT	CASSSSGRRELFF
TRBJ1-1	-	TRBV19	-	TGTGCCAGTATCCCCCAAATCGGAGGGTTTGCTGAAGCTTTCTTT	CASIPQIGGFAEAFF
TRBJ2-7	-	TRBV27	TRBD2	TGTGCCAGCAGTTTGAGCTGGTCCAGCGGGAGGGCCTTCTCCTACGAGCAGTACTTC	CASSLSWSSGRAFSYEQYF
TRBJ2-7	-	TRBV6-5	TRBD1	TGTGCCAGCAGGTCCGGGACAGGGGGCACCGAGCAGTACTTC	CASRSGTGGTEQYF
TRBJ2-7	few	TRBV27	TRBD1	TGTGCCAGCAGTTTTACCGGGACAGGGCTCAAGCAGTACTTC	CASSFTGTGLKQYF
TRBJ2-5	-	TRBV14	-	TGTGCCAGCAGCCCATGGGGACAAGAGACCCAGTACTTC	CASSPWGQETQYF
TRBJ2-7	-	TRBV18	-	TGTGCCAGCTCACCTTCGGACCGGGCCTACGAGCAGTACTTC	CASSPSDRAYEQYF
TRBJ1-2	-	TRBV29-1	-	TGCAGCGTTGATTCCCGCGGCGGGGGGGACGGCTACACCTTC	CSVDSRGGGDGYTF
TRBJ2-1	-	TRBV9	-	TGTGCCAGCAGTTCCTCCTGGGGGAATGAGCAGTTCTTC	CASSSSWGNEQFF
TRBJ1-3	-	TRBV28	-	TGTGCCAGCAGTACCCCAGGTAGTGGAAACACCATATATTTT	CASSTPGSGNTIYF
TRBJ2-1	once	TRBV9	-	TGTGCCAGCAGCGTAGGGGTGCCCCCCGGAGAGCAGTTCTTC	CASSVGVPPGEQFF
TRBJ1-2	-	TRBV5-1	TRBD1	TGCGCCAGCAGCAGGCCCGGGACAGGGGGTGGCTACACCTTC	CASSRPGTGGGYTF
TRBJ2-3	-	TRBV5-1	TRBD2	TGCGCCAGCAGCTTGGCGGTAGCGGGGGGGGATACGCAGTATTTT	CASSLAVAGGDTQYF
TRBJ1-1	-	TRBV7-9	-	TGTGCCAGCAGCAACCGGGTGAACACTGAAGCTTTCTTT	CASSNRVNTEAFF
TRBJ2-5	-	TRBV10-2	-	TGCGCCAGCAGCGAGGGGGGAGAGACCCAGTACTTC	CASSEGGETQYF
TRBJ1-1	-	TRBV4-1	-	TGCGCCAGCAGCCACAAGGGGGGCCGAGCAGGACTGAGGGACACTGAAGCTTTCTTT	CASSHKGGRAGLRDTEAFF
TRBJ2-5	-	TRBV10-3	-	TGTGCCGGATGGACAGAGGGGCTTGAGACCCAGTACTTC	CAGWTEGLETQYF
TRBJ1-5	-	TRBV27	TRBD1	TGTGCCAGCAGTCCCCTGGACAGGGCCGGCCAGCCCCAGCATTTT	CASSPLDRAGQPQHF
TRBJ2-3	-	TRBV6-5	TRBD1	TGTGCCAGCAGTTACTCTGGGACAGGGGCAGATACGCAGTATTTT	CASSYSGTGADTQYF
TRBJ2-4	-	TRBV5-1	-	TGCGCCAGCAGCTTGCCGCCGGGCCCTAACAAAAACATTCAGTACTTC	CASSLPPGPNKNIQYF
TRBJ2-2	-	TRBV2	-	TGTGCCAGCAGGGAAGGGGCAGGTCCGAACACCGGGGAGCTGTTTTTT	CASREGAGPNTGELFF
TRBJ2-1	-	TRBV18	-	TGTGCCAGCTCACCCCAGGGTTTTGGAACCGACAATGAGCAGTTCTTC	CASSPQGFGTDNEQFF
TRBJ2-7	-	TRBV10-3	TRBD1	TGTGCCATCAGTGAGAGCAGGGGGATTGACGAGCAGTACTTC	CAISESRGIDEQYF
TRBJ2-1	-	TRBV19	-	TGTGCCAGTAGTAACCTACCCCTCAATGAGCAGTTCTTC	CASSNLPLNEQFF
TRBJ1-2	-	TRBV2	-	TGTGCCAGCGGTCAGGGTCAGATATACTATGGCTACACCTTC	CASGQGQIYYGYTF
TRBJ1-5	few	TRBV7-9	TRBD1	TGTGCCAGCAGCGACAGGGTCAATCAGCCCCAGCATTTT	CASSDRVNQPQHF
TRBJ2-1	-	TRBV6-1	-	TGTGCCAGCAGTCCCTCGGGGAATGAGCAGTTCTTC	CASSPSGNEQFF
TRBJ1-2	-	TRBV7-9	TRBD1	TGTGCCAGCAGCTTAGCAACAGGGGCTGGCTACACCTTC	CASSLATGAGYTF
TRBJ2-7	few	TRBV5-5	TRBD1	TGTGCCAGCAGCTCATGGGGGGGACAGGGAACCTACGAGCAGTACTTC	CASSSWGGQGTYEQYF
TRBJ2-7	-	TRBV27	-	TGTGCCATACACCCGGAGGCGTGTTACGAGCAGTACTTC	CAIHPEACYEQYF
TRBJ1-6	few	TRBV21-1	-	TGTGCCAGCAGCAAAGAGGCAGGGGGGAACTCACCCCTCCACTTT	CASSKEAGGNSPLHF
TRBJ1-1	once	TRBV27	-	TGTGCCAGCAGCACAAACAGGCTCACTGAAGCTTTCTTT	CASSTNRLTEAFF
TRBJ2-1	-	TRBV9	-	TGTGCCAGCAGCGTCCCCCCGTGGGATGAGCAGTTCTTC	CASSVPPWDEQFF
TRBJ1-2	-	TRBV9	-	TGTGCCAGCAGCGTAGAGGGTATATCCTATGGCTACACCTTC	CASSVEGISYGYTF
TRBJ1-1	few	TRBV19	-	TGTGCCAGTATTCGGACGGGGCTGAACACTGAAGCTTTCTTT	CASIRTGLNTEAFF
TRBJ2-1	-	TRBV5-1	TRBD2	TGCGCCAGCAGCTCGCCGGGACTAGCGTTGACCAATGAGCAGTTCTTC	CASSSPGLALTNEQFF